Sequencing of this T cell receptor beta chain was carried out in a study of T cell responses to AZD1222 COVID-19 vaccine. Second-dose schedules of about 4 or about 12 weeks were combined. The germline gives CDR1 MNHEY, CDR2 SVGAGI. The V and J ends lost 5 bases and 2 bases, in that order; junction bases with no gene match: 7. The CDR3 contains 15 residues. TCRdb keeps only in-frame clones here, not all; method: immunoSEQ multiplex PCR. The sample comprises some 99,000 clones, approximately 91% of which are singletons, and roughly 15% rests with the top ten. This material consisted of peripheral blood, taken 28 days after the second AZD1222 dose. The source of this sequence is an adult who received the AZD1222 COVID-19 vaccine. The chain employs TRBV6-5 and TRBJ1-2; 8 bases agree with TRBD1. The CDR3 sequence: CASSLNRGTNYGYTF. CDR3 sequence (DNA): TGTGCCAGCAGTCTCAACAGGGGGACCAACTATGGCTACACCTTC.